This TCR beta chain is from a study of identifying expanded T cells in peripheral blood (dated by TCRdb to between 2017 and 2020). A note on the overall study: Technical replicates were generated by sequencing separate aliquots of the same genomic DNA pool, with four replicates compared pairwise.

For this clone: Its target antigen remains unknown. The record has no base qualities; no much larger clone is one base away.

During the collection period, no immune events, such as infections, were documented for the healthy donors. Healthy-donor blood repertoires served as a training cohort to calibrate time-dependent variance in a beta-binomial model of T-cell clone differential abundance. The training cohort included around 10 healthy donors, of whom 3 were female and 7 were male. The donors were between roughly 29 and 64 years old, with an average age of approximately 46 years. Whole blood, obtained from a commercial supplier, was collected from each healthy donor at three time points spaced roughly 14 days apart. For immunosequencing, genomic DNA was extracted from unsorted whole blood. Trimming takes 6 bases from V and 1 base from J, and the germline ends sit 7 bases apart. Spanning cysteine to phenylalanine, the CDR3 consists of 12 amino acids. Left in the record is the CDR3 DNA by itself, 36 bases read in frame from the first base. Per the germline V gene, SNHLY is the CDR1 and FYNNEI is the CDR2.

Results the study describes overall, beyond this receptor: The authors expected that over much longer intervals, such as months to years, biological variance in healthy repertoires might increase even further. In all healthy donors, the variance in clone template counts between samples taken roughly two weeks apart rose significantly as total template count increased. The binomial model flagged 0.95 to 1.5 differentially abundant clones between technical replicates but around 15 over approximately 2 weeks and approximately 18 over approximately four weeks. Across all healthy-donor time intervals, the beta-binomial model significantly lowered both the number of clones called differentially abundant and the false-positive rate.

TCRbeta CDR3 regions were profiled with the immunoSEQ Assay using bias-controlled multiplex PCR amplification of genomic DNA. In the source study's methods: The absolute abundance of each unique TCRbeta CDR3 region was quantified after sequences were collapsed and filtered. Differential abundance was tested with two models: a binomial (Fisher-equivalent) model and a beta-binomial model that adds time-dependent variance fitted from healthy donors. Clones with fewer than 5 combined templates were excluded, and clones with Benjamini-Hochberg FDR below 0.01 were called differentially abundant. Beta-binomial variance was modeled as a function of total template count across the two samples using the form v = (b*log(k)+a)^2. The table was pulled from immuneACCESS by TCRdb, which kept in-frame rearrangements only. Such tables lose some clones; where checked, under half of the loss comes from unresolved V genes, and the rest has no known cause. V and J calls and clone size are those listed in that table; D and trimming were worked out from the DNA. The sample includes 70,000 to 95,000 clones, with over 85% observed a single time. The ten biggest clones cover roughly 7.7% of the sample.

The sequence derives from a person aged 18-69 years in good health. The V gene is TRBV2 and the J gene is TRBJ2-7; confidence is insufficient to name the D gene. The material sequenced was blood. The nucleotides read TGTGCCAGCAGCCCGTCGTCCTACGAGCAGTACTTC. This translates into CASSPSSYEQYF.